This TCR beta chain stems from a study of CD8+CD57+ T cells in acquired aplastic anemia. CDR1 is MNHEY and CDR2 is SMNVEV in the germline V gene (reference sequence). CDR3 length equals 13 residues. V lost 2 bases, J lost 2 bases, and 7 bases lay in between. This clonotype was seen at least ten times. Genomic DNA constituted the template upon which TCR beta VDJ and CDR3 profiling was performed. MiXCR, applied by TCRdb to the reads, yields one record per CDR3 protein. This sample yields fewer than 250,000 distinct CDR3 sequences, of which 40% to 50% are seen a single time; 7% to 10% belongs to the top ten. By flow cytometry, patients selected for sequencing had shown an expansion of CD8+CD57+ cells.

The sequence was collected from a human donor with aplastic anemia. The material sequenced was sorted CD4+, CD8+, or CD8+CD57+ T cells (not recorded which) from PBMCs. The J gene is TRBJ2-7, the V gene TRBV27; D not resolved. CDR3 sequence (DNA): TGTGCCAGCAGTTTAACGGCAACCTACGAGCAGTACTTC. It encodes CASSLTATYEQYF.